One sample yielded the 11 T cell receptor beta chains listed below, sequenced in a study of blood T cell repertoires in COVID-19. TCRdb keeps only in-frame clones here, not all; method: immunoSEQ multiplex PCR. The sample has roughly 310,000 clones, 90% seen once. Sequencing input: PBMCs or T cells enriched from blood (not recorded which). The receptors originated from a man in his sixties who had recovered from COVID-19.

The chain uses TRBV13 and TRBJ2-3; TRBD2 matches at 9 bases. The CDR3 spans 17 residues. After removal of 1 base from V and 7 bases from J, the junction contained 12 bases not matched to a gene. Germline values: CDR1 PRHDT, CDR2 FYEKMQ (reference sequence). The CDR3 DNA reads TGTGCCAGCAGCTTAGCGCTCGGCGGGGGGGGGACGAATACGCAGTATTTT. It codes for CASSLALGGGGTNTQYF.

The chain couples TRBV15 to TRBJ2-7; 9 bases map to TRBD1. The CDR3 spans 15 residues. V was pared by 4 bases and J by 2 bases, with 6 bases of the junction left unmatched. CDR1 LNHNV and CDR2 YYDKDF come from the germline V gene (reference sequence). This CDR3 reads CATSNIGTGPYEQYF. The CDR3, as DNA: TGTGCCACCAGCAACATCGGGACAGGGCCCTACGAGCAGTACTTC.

Worth noting for this clone: The identical CDR3 is also encoded by other nucleotide sequences in the sample. V is TRBV6-5 and J is TRBJ1-1, with D perhaps matching TRBD1 (5 bases). Per germline, CDR1 MNHEY and CDR2 SVGAGI. This CDR3 comprises 13 residues. V lost 2 bases, J lost 5 bases, and 9 bases lay in between. The CDR3: CASSYRGGTEAFF. As DNA, the CDR3 is TGTGCCAGCAGTTACAGGGGTGGGACTGAAGCTTTCTTT.

The V call is TRBV11-3, the J call TRBJ1-1; D gene unclear. Trimming pared 3 bases from V and 5 bases from J, leaving 10 bases between. The CDR3 sequence is 13 residues long. Per the germline V gene, CDR1 is SGHNT and CDR2 is YENEEA. CDR3 in amino acids: CASSFLLRTEAFF. The CDR3 coding sequence is TGTGCCAGCAGCTTTTTGCTCCGGACTGAAGCTTTCTTT.

The CDR3 bases are TGTGCCAGTAGTTTGGACAGGCCTATCTCTGGAAACACCATATATTTT. It encodes CASSLDRPISGNTIYF. The rearrangement uses TRBV19 and TRBJ1-3; 7 nucleotides agree with TRBD1. The CDR3 extends over 16 amino acids. Germline CDR1 is LNHDA and CDR2 is SQIVND (reference sequence). V shed 5 bases and J 0 bases; nucleotides not matched to a gene: 7.

The J gene is TRBJ2-7, the V gene TRBV6-5; D not certain. The CDR3 has 11 amino acids. The germline V gene has CDR1 MNHEY and CDR2 SVGAGI. V gave up 4 bases and J gave up 4 bases, with 5 bases separating them. The CDR3 reads CASSFTYEQYF. In DNA, the CDR3 is TGTGCCAGCAGTTTTACATACGAGCAGTACTTC.

The V call is TRBV4-2, the J call TRBJ2-4, with D maybe TRBD2 (6 bases). The CDR3 has 19 residues. The germline CDR1 and CDR2 sequences are LGHNA and YNFKEQ. V was cut by 0 bases and J by 1 base, with 19 bases left in between. The chain's CDR3 is CASSQDPAGNSLAKNIQYF. The CDR3 coding sequence is TGTGCCAGCAGCCAAGATCCAGCGGGCAACTCGCTGGCCAAAAACATTCAGTACTTC.

The chain couples TRBV7-6 to TRBJ2-3, with 8 bases aligning to TRBD2. The CDR3 extends over 16 amino acids. Unmatched junction bases numbered 5, after V lost 1 base and J lost 2 bases. In germline, CDR1 is SGHVS, CDR2 FNYEAQ. The CDR3 is CASSLGTSSYTDTQYF. The CDR3 DNA sequence: TGTGCCAGCAGCTTAGGGACTAGCTCATACACAGATACGCAGTATTTT. Looking up the rest from reference TRBV7-6 and TRBJ2-3 gives the full variable domain: GAGVSQSPRYKVTKRGQDVALRCDPISGHVSLYWYRQALGQGPEFLTYFNYEAQQDKSGLPNDRFSAERPEGSISTLTIQRTEQRDSAMYRCASSLGTSSYTDTQYFGPGTRLTVL.

V and J are TRBV1 and TRBJ2-5; the table names TRBD1, a call not compared with the DNA. TRBV1 is noted as a pseudogene. The CDR3 contains 18 residues. The DNA for the CDR3 is TGCACCAGCAGCCAACTAGGACACGCTTTTCGTCTTTGGGTGACCCAGTACTTC. The encoded protein is CTSSQLGHAFRLWVTQYF.

V usage is TRBV30 and J usage is TRBJ1-5; 7 bases are shared with TRBD1. Per germline, CDR1 GTSNPN and CDR2 SVGIG (reference sequence). V lost 1 base and J lost 5; bases outside the gene matches: 11. This CDR3 is built from 16 residues. CDR3 region: CAWSDRGWSRDQPQHF. The CDR3 DNA sequence: TGTGCCTGGAGTGACAGGGGTTGGTCTAGGGATCAGCCCCAGCATTTT.

The V and J genes are TRBV5-1 and TRBJ2-1; 8 positions agree with TRBD2. The V and J ends lost 1 base and 4 bases, in that order; junction bases with no gene match: 4. Germline loops: CDR1 SGHRS, CDR2 YFSETQ. There are 15 residues in the CDR3. The DNA for the CDR3 is TGCGCCAGCAGCTTGAGCGGGAGTTTTTACAATGAGCAGTTCTTC. Amino acids: CASSLSGSFYNEQFF.